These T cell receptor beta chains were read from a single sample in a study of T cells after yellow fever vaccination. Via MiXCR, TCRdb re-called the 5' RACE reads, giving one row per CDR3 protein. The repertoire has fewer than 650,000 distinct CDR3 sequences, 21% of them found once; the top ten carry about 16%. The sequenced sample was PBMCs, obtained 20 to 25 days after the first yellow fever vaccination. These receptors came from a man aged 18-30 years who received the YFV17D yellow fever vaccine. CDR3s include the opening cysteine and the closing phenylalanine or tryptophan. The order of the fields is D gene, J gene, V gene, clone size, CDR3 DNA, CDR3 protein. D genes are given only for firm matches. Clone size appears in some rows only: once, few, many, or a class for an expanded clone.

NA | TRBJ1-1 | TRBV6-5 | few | TGTGCCAGCAGTTACTCGGGGGTGGGGGTGAACACTGAAGCTTTCTTT | CASSYSGVGVNTEAFF
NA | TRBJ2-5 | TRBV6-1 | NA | TGTGCCAGCAGCCCTAAGCCGGGGCAAGAGACCCAGTACTTC | CASSPKPGQETQYF
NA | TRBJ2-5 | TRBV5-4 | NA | TGTGCCGAGGGGAGGCAAGAGACCCAGTACTTC | CAEGRQETQYF
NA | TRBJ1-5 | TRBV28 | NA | TGTGCCAGCAGTGACCCTTCAGGGGCCTACGTCAATCAGCCCCAGCATTTT | CASSDPSGAYVNQPQHF
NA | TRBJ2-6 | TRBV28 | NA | TGTGCCAGCAGCCGATCATTGTCTGGGGCCAACGTCCTGACTTTC | CASSRSLSGANVLTF
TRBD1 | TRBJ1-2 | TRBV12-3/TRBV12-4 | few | TGTGCCAGCAGTCTACAGGGGTTGGGCGGCTACACCTTC | CASSLQGLGGYTF
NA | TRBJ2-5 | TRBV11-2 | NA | TGTGCCAGCAGCTTAGGACACCCGCCTGAGACCCAGTACTTC | CASSLGHPPETQYF
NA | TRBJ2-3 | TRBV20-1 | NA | TGCAGTGCTGACCCAGTGGGGGGGCCAACAGATACGCAGTATTTT | CSADPVGGPTDTQYF
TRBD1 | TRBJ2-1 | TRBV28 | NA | TGTGCCAGCAGCCCCGACAGGGGACGTCCCTACAATGAGCAGTTCTTC | CASSPDRGRPYNEQFF
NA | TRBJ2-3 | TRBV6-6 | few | TGTGCCAGCAGTAACTCGGTTTCGACGCAGTATTTT | CASSNSVSTQYF
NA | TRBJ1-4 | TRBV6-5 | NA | TGTGCCAGCAGTTGTCTCAGGCTAGACCATAATGAAAAACTGTTTTTT | CASSCLRLDHNEKLFF
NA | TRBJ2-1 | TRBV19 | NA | TGTGCCAGTAGTATAGTCCATTCTACTTCCTACAATGAGCAGTTCTTC | CASSIVHSTSYNEQFF
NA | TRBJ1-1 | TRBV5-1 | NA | TGCGCCAGCAGCTTGTGGCAGGGGAGTGGGACTGAAGCTTTCTTT | CASSLWQGSGTEAFF
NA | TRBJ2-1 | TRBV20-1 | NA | TGCAGTGCGCCGGCGGACGATTACAATGAGCAGTTCTTC | CSAPADDYNEQFF
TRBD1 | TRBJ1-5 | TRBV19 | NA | TGTGCCAGTAGTAAGCGGAGGGGGCGTGAGCAGCCCCAGCATTTT | CASSKRRGREQPQHF
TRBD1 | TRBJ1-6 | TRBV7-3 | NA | TGTGCCAGCAGCGACCAAACAGGGGGAAATTCACCCCTCCACTTT | CASSDQTGGNSPLHF
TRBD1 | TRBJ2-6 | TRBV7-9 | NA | TGTGCCAGCAGCCATCAGGGGGCTATTACAAACGTCCTGACTTTC | CASSHQGAITNVLTF
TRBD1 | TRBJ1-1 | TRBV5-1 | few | TGCGCCAGCAGCTTGGCCGGGGGACAGGGGGACGGGACTGAAGCTTTCTTT | CASSLAGGQGDGTEAFF
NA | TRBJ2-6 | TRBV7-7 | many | TGTGCTGTTAGCGGCCCTGGGGCCAACGTCCTGACTTTC | CAVSGPGANVLTF
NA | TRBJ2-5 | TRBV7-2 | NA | TGTGCCAGCAGCCCAGCCGTCCGATGGTGGGAGACCCAGTACTTC | CASSPAVRWWETQYF